This TCR beta chain was profiled in a study of regulatory dendritic cells for organ transplantation. Notes on the study in general: Mature dendritic cells appeared to drive more memory CD8+ clonal expansion than regulatory ones. Memory T cells were less diverse than naive, with memory CD8+ most oligoclonal.

Germline V gives CDR1 LNHDA, CDR2 SQIVND (reference sequence). V shed 2 bases and J shed 3 bases, with 11 bases lying between them. The CDR3 extends over 15 amino acids. Turning to this clone: Its matching antigen is unknown.

Sorted subsets were CFSE-labeled and cultured approximately 5 days with allogeneic dendritic cells. CD4+ or CD8+ T cells were sorted as naive CD45RA+ or memory CD45RO+. Here immunoSEQ multiplex PCR was the method, and the copy in TCRdb shows in-frame clones only, minus some. The sample lists over 8,000 clones, about 85% seen once, with roughly 2.5% in the top ten. This receptor was obtained from a human donor in good health. V usage is TRBV19 and J usage is TRBJ1-5; D may be TRBD1 (6 bases). The sample taken for sequencing was memory CD4+ T cells from blood cultured with dendritic cells. Subset given: CD45RO+ memory T cells. CDR3: CASSIFQGPNQPQHF. For the CDR3, the DNA is TGTGCCAGTAGTATATTTCAGGGGCCCAATCAGCCCCAGCATTTT.